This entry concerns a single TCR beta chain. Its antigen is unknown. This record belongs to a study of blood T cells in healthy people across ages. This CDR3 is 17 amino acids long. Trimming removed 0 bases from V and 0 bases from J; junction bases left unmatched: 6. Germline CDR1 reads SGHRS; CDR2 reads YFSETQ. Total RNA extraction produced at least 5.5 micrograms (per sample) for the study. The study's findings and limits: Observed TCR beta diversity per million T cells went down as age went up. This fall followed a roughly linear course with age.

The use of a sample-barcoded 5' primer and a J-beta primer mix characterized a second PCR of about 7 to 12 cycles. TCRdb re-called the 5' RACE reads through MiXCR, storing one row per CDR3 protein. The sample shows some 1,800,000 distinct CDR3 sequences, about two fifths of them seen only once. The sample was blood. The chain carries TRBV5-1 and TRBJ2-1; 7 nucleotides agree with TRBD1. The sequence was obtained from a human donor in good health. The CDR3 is CASSLGQGISSYNEQFF. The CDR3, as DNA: TGCGCCAGCAGCTTGGGACAGGGAATCAGCTCCTACAATGAGCAGTTCTTC. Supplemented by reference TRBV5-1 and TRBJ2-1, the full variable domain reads KAGVTQTPRYLIKTRGQQVTLSCSPISGHRSVSWYQQTPGQGLQFLFEYFSETQRNKGNFPGRFSGRQFSNSRSEMNVSTLELGDSALYLCASSLGQGISSYNEQFFGPGTRLTVL.